The clone carrying this T cell receptor beta chain was detected only a few times. Its specificity is not known. Germline lookup yields CDR1 GTSNPN and CDR2 SVGIG (reference sequence). This CDR3 comprises 16 residues. The junction had 8 bases not matched to a gene; V was cut back by 1 base and J by 2 bases. Using its own MiXCR run on the RT-PCR reads, TCRdb lists one record per CDR3 protein. The repertoire holds just under 550,000 distinct CDR3 sequences, with less than 25% as singletons. The data derive from a study of response to subunit inactivated influenza vaccine. Study conclusions and caveats: After each seasonal influenza vaccination, few new T cells are recruited, the authors suggested.

The sample was also linked to a second study, of T cells expressing NK-cell markers. This second study notes: UMI-tagged 5'RACE template switching yielded the TCR beta cDNA. These clonotypes, the leaders elsewhere, also led the CD3+CD56-NKG2C+ fraction in several donors.

The TCR comes from a man in his fifties who received an inactivated influenza vaccine. The chain employs TRBV30 and TRBJ1-2, with TRBD1 matching over 9 bases. Sequences were derived from CD4+ T cells sorted from PBMCs, sampled roughly 12 days after vaccination. The CDR3 region has the DNA TGTGCCTGGAGTGCAAAGGGGACAGGGCCAAACTATGGCTACACCTTC. Translated, it gives CAWSAKGTGPNYGYTF.